This TCR beta chain stems from a study of cytomegalovirus exposure and HLA in healthy donors. Study outcomes and limitations: A later analysis reported that several of the most significant clusters appeared to be linked to common viral pathogens, among them Epstein-Barr virus. The authors later linked a missense DCLRE1C variant to TCR beta V- and J-gene trimming. A later look showed TCR association rates differing by HLA locus, highest for DRB1 and lowest for HLA-C. The study carried out a later analysis of TCR beta sequences. It associated some 17,000 of them with specific HLA alleles at a false discovery rate of 0.05.

As to this clone: Its antigen is not identified.

Trimming stripped 4 bases from V and 0 bases from J, with 10 bases between. Per the germline V gene, CDR1 is SGHVS and CDR2 is FQNEAQ. The CDR3 has 15 residues. PCR used 60 Vbeta primers and 13 Jbeta primers. Here immunoSEQ multiplex PCR was the method, and the copy in TCRdb shows in-frame clones only, minus some. The sample has approximately 120,000 clones; around 77% are singletons. The rearrangement joins TRBV7-8 to TRBJ1-3; D not certain. This receptor was identified in a man aged 35 to 55 in good health and CMV-seropositive. Sequenced material: PBMCs. The DNA for the CDR3 is TGTGCCAGCAGCTCAGGCCTTTACTCTGGAAACACCATATATTTT. Translation: CASSSGLYSGNTIYF.